Below, 29 T cell receptor beta chains from the same sample are listed, as sequenced in a study of blood T cells in healthy people across ages. Primers used in a second PCR of about 7 to 12 cycles were a sample-barcoded 5' primer and a J-beta primer mix. TCRdb fed the 5' RACE reads into MiXCR, producing one record per CDR3 protein. Here the sample spans about 930,000 distinct CDR3 sequences, almost 30% being singletons. These data also formed part of another study, on T cells of mothers and their children.

Material for sequencing was blood. Source of these receptors: a woman in her thirties or forties in good health.

This clonotype came up a few times. V usage is TRBV12-3 or TRBV12-4 and J usage is TRBJ2-7, with 9 bases lining up with TRBD1. The CDR3 sequence is 14 residues long. Germline trimming cut 8 bases from V and 2 bases from J; bases unmatched to any gene: 7. The CDR3 DNA reads as TGTGCCAGCTGGACCGGGACAGGGCCCTACGAGCAGTACTTC. Translation gives CASWTGTGPYEQYF.

The J gene is TRBJ2-7, the V gene TRBV20-1, with TRBD2 identical over 12 bases. The CDR3 consists of 14 residues. The germline V gene has CDR1 DFQATT and CDR2 SNEGSKA (reference sequence). Germline trimming cut 4 bases from V and 3 bases from J; bases unmatched to any gene: 4. The CDR3 sequence is CSATPGLAGYEQYF. CDR3 nucleotide sequence: TGCAGTGCTACACCGGGACTAGCGGGCTACGAGCAGTACTTC.

This clonotype has a count of ten or more. The J gene is TRBJ2-4, the V gene TRBV10-3, with 12 bases lining up with TRBD2. The CDR3 sequence is 19 residues long. Germline CDR1 ENHRY, CDR2 SYGVKD. V dropped 0 bases and J dropped 4; count of bases not matched to a gene: 10. CDR3 bases: TGTGCCATCAGTGAGTCAATTGGGAGGACTAGCGGGGAGAAAAACATTCAGTACTTC. This encodes CAISESIGRTSGEKNIQYF.

The chain links TRBV18 to TRBJ1-2, with TRBD1 identical over 9 bases. Germline V gene sequence: CDR1 KGHSH, CDR2 LQKENI. CDR3 size: 20 residues. After removal of 3 bases from V and 3 bases from J, the junction contained 20 bases not matched to a gene. This CDR3 is CASSPLNKRAGTGNDYGYTF. The CDR3 coding sequence is TGTGCCAGCTCACCCTTAAATAAGCGAGCCGGGACAGGGAACGACTATGGCTACACCTTC.

In this sample, this clonotype turned up a few times. The chain combines TRBV19 with TRBJ2-1; the match to TRBD2 covers 7 bases. The CDR3 has 14 residues. The V segment lost 7 bases and the J segment 4 bases; nucleotides outside the gene matches: 7. Per germline, CDR1 LNHDA and CDR2 SQIVND (reference sequence). DNA of the CDR3: TGTGCCAGTAAGTCAGCGGGGAAATACAATGAGCAGTTCTTC. It encodes CASKSAGKYNEQFF. Full variable domain (outside the CDR3, taken from reference TRBV19 and TRBJ2-1): DGGITQSPKYLFRKEGQNVTLSCEQNLNHDAMYWYRQDPGQGLRLIYYSQIVNDFQKGDIAEGYSVSREKKESFPLTVTSAQKNPTAFYLCASKSAGKYNEQFFGPGTRLTVL.

This clonotype was recorded at least ten times. This sequence joins TRBV3-1 and TRBJ2-5; 8 bases are shared with TRBD1. The CDR3 has 15 residues. Per the germline V gene, CDR1 is LGHDT and CDR2 is YNNKEL (reference sequence). The ends lost 3 bases at V and 7 bases at J; junction bases unmatched: 10. The CDR3 loop is CASSQGTGPLGTQYF. The CDR3 bases are TGTGCCAGCAGCCAGGGGACAGGTCCCCTTGGGACCCAGTACTTC.

This clonotype was detected once. This sequence joins TRBV14 and TRBJ1-6; weak D call: TRBD1 (6 bases). Trimming removed 7 bases from V and 5 bases from J, with 12 bases in between. CDR3 length: 14 residues. The germline V gene encodes CDR1 SGHDN and CDR2 FVKESK. The CDR3, as DNA: TGTGCCAGCAACCACGGACAGAATAATTCACCCCTCCACTTT. Protein: CASNHGQNNSPLHF.

The genes are TRBV6-5 and TRBJ1-1; 9 nucleotides align to TRBD1. Germline V gene sequence: CDR1 MNHEY, CDR2 SVGAGI. V was pared by 6 bases and J by 6 bases, with 5 bases of the junction left unmatched. The CDR3 has 13 amino acids. CDR3 sequence (DNA): TGTGCCAGCAGGGGACAGGGAGGCGCTGAAGCTTTCTTT. Translation: CASRGQGGAEAFF.

The sample holds many counts of this clonotype. The V gene is TRBV20-1, the J gene TRBJ2-3; D remains unclear. V was clipped by 0 bases and J by 0 bases, with 16 bases between them. The length of the CDR3 is 17 residues. Looked up from germline, CDR1 is DFQATT and CDR2 is SNEGSKA (reference sequence). The CDR3 region is CSARDPRALQSTDTQYF. The CDR3 DNA follows: TGCAGTGCTAGAGATCCACGTGCGTTACAGAGCACAGATACGCAGTATTTT.

This clonotype occurred a few times. The genes are TRBV20-1 and TRBJ2-5; D tentatively reads TRBD1 or TRBD2 (5 bases each). The assigned J gene may be wrong: the sequence end matches TRBJ2-7 better. The CDR3 spans 14 residues. CDR1 is DFQATT, CDR2 SNEGSKA, per germline (reference sequence). The CDR3, as DNA: TGCAGTGCTGCACCGGGACCCCGTGACTACGAGCAGTACTTC. This gives the protein CSAAPGPRDYEQYF.

CDR3 residues: CASSLDGSNEKLFF. The CDR3 DNA reads TGTGCCAGCAGCTTGGACGGCTCGAATGAAAAACTGTTTTTT. The V call is TRBV5-6, the J call TRBJ1-4; D is uncertain. This CDR3 has 14 amino acids. The ends were cut back, 0 bases at V and 5 bases at J, with 8 bases in the middle. Germline V gene sequence: CDR1 SGHDT, CDR2 YYEEEE.

This clonotype occurred a few times. V is TRBV4-1 and J is TRBJ2-2; the D gene is possibly TRBD2 (6 bases). CDR3 length: 16 amino acids. Trimming left V 0 bases short and J 0 bases short, with 8 bases between. CDR1 and CDR2 from the germline V gene are MGHRA and YSYEKL. CDR3 in DNA: TGCGCCAGCAGCCAAGAACCGGGGGCGAACACCGGGGAGCTGTTTTTT. Translated, it gives CASSQEPGANTGELFF.

In its sample, this clonotype was seen a few times. The V call is TRBV6-1, the J call TRBJ2-1, with TRBD2 matching over 7 bases. CDR1 and CDR2 (germline): MNHNS, SASEGT. J was trimmed by 1 base and V by 7 bases; bases with no gene match: 7. CDR3 length equals 15 residues. In DNA, the CDR3 is TGTGCCAGCATTCTGGGGGGGAGATCCTACAATGAGCAGTTCTTC. This encodes CASILGGRSYNEQFF.

This clonotype appeared many times. The chain joins TRBV14 to TRBJ2-1, with 7 bases fitting TRBD1. The CDR3 has 12 amino acids. V lost 6 bases and J lost 5; bases outside the gene matches: 1. Germline CDR1 SGHDN, CDR2 FVKESK. CDR3 DNA: TGTGCCAGCAGGGGGACAGACAATGAGCAGTTCTTC. Translation gives CASRGTDNEQFF.

The sample holds many counts of this clonotype. The genes are TRBV28 and TRBJ2-7; a possible D gene is TRBD1 (5 bases). Germline lookup yields CDR1 MDHEN and CDR2 SYDVKM. The CDR3 covers 13 residues. V was cut by 9 bases and J by 2 bases, with 14 bases left in between. CDR3 amino acids: CASQGAPTYEQYF. Here the CDR3 DNA reads TGTGCCAGTCAAGGGGCCCCCACCTACGAGCAGTACTTC. The entire variable domain, with the rest obtained from reference TRBV28 and TRBJ2-7, is as follows: DVKVTQSSRYLVKRTGEKVFLECVQDMDHENMFWYRQDPGLGLRLIYFSYDVKMKEKGDIPEGYSVSREKKERFSLILESASTNQTSMYLCASQGAPTYEQYFGPGTRLTVT.

V gene TRBV18 combines with J gene TRBJ1-1, with D uncertain. This CDR3 has 16 residues. Trimming took off 3 bases at V and 1 base at J, with 15 bases between the two ends. The germline CDR1 and CDR2 sequences are KGHSH and LQKENI. DNA of the CDR3: TGTGCCAGCTCACCCCGGACTAACCGCGGGAACACTGAAGCTTTCTTT. Protein: CASSPRTNRGNTEAFF.

The V call is TRBV10-3, the J call TRBJ1-2; unclear D gene. The CDR3 runs 16 residues. V lost 3 bases and J 4 bases, leaving 18 bases between the germline ends. Germline CDR1 ENHRY, CDR2 SYGVKD. The CDR3 DNA reads as TGTGCCATCAGTGAAGCGGACCCCTTACCGTTCTATGGCTACACCTTC. Its protein is CAISEADPLPFYGYTF.

Only a few counts were recorded for this clonotype. The chain is built from TRBV20-1 and TRBJ2-7, with D perhaps given as TRBD1 or TRBD2 (5 bases each). Between the trimmed V and J ends, which lost 6 bases and 2 bases, there was a span of 17 bases. Germline CDR1 reads DFQATT; CDR2 reads SNEGSKA (reference sequence). The CDR3 has 14 residues. CDR3 amino acids: CSALGRGPTYEQYF. CDR3 coding DNA: TGCAGTGCCCTCGGACGGGGCCCTACCTACGAGCAGTACTTC.

This clonotype has only a few counts. A clone one base away is much larger, so this may be a read error. The chain is built from TRBV7-2 and TRBJ2-1, with D perhaps assigned TRBD1 or TRBD2 (5 bases each). Germline-derived CDR1 and CDR2 are SGHTA and FQGNSA. The CDR3 runs to 14 residues. The CDR3 DNA reads TGTGCCAGCAGCTTCATGGGGGTCTACAGTGAGCAGTTCTTC. Translation: CASSFMGVYSEQFF.

The chain combines TRBV3-1 with TRBJ1-4; 8 positions agree with TRBD1. The germline V gene encodes CDR1 LGHDT and CDR2 YNNKEL (reference sequence). The CDR3 is 15 amino acids. V shed 5 bases, J shed 8 bases, and the junction held 10 bases outside the gene matches. The CDR3 spells CASSSDREEREKLFF. The CDR3, as DNA: TGTGCCAGCAGCTCGGACAGGGAGGAACGAGAAAAACTGTTTTTT.

V and J are TRBV5-1 and TRBJ2-7; 7 bases align to TRBD2. The CDR3 covers 14 residues. V shed 6 bases and J 7 bases; nucleotides not matched to a gene: 13. The V gene's germline CDR1 is SGHRS and CDR2 YFSETQ. The CDR3 DNA sequence: TGCGCCAGCACGGGAAGGGAGGGTCTTCAAGAGCAGTACTTC. Encoded protein: CASTGREGLQEQYF.

This clonotype was counted a single time. The chain has TRBV5-5 and TRBJ1-4, with TRBD1 matching 8 bases. V gave up 4 bases and J gave up 8 bases; unmatched junction bases: 10. Per germline, CDR1 SGHKS and CDR2 YYEKEE (reference sequence). The CDR3 loop spans 15 amino acids. CDR3 coding DNA: TGTGCCAGCAGCCCGCCCGGACAGGGCTCGGAAAAACTGTTTTTT. Translated: CASSPPGQGSEKLFF.

The chain employs TRBV4-1 and TRBJ2-2; 7 nucleotides agree with TRBD1. This CDR3 comprises 15 residues. The V gene's germline CDR1 is MGHRA and CDR2 YSYEKL. Trimming cost V 2 bases and J 7 bases; bases outside gene matches: 7. CDR3 in DNA: TGCGCCAGCAGCCAAAAACAGGGGTCCAGCGGGGAGCTGTTTTTT. Its protein product is CASSQKQGSSGELFF.

In its sample, this clonotype was seen many times. The V gene is TRBV29-1, the J gene TRBJ2-5; D is unclear. Germline CDR1 and CDR2: SQVTM and ANQGSEA. Trimming removed 6 bases at V and 5 bases at J, with 16 bases between. The CDR3 has 13 residues. The CDR3 protein is CSVVTVSLETQYF. The CDR3 DNA reads TGCAGCGTGGTGACTGTCAGTCTGGAGACCCAGTACTTC.

The chain carries TRBV5-1 and TRBJ2-3; 9 positions match TRBD1. V was clipped by 2 bases and J by 3 bases; unmatched bases: 7. Germline-derived CDR1 and CDR2 are SGHRS and YFSETQ. The CDR3 length is 16 residues. CDR3 in amino acids: CASSFLTGGATDTQYF. Here the CDR3 DNA reads TGCGCCAGCAGCTTCCTGACAGGGGGTGCGACAGATACGCAGTATTTT.

This clonotype has at least ten counts. V is TRBV25-1 and J is TRBJ1-2, with D possibly TRBD1 on 6 matching bases. Trimming removed 6 bases from V and 0 bases from J, with 11 bases in between. Looked up from germline, CDR1 is MGHDK and CDR2 is SYGVNS. The CDR3 runs 14 residues. The CDR3 DNA follows: TGTGCCAGCAGAGAGGACAGCTCTAACTATGGCTACACCTTC. Protein product: CASREDSSNYGYTF.

On this clonotype itself: One end of the junction does not line up with germline, which may come from a read error. The chain has TRBV4-1 and TRBJ1-5, with 7 bases matching TRBD1. Germline CDR1 is MGHRA and CDR2 is YSYEKL. The CDR3 loop spans 15 amino acids. In DNA, the CDR3 is TGCGCCAGCAGCCAGGGCAGGGGGAACAATCAGCCCCGGCATTTT. Translating gives CASSQGRGNNQPRHF.

On this clonotype: A clone one base away is much larger, so this may be a read error. Likely a read error: the CDR3 ends without its conserved phenylalanine or tryptophan. The genes are TRBV2 and TRBJ1-2; TRBD1 is a possible D gene (6 bases). The V and J ends lost 6 bases and 4 bases respectively, with 18 bases between them. The CDR3 covers 15 residues. Germline CDR1 and CDR2: SNHLY and FYNNEI. The CDR3 reads CASSRGQTRGYGYTL. DNA of the CDR3: TGTGCCAGCAGCCGGGGACAAACACGAGGCTATGGCTACACCTTA.

The rearrangement uses TRBV10-3 and TRBJ1-5; weak D call: TRBD1 (5 bases). With 3 bases removed from V and 2 bases from J, the gap between germline ends came to 11 bases. The germline V gene has CDR1 ENHRY and CDR2 SYGVKD. This CDR3 region has 15 residues. The CDR3 DNA reads TGTGCCATCAGTGATGGGGCGAGGGGCAATCAGCCCCAGCATTTT. Amino acid sequence: CAISDGARGNQPQHF.